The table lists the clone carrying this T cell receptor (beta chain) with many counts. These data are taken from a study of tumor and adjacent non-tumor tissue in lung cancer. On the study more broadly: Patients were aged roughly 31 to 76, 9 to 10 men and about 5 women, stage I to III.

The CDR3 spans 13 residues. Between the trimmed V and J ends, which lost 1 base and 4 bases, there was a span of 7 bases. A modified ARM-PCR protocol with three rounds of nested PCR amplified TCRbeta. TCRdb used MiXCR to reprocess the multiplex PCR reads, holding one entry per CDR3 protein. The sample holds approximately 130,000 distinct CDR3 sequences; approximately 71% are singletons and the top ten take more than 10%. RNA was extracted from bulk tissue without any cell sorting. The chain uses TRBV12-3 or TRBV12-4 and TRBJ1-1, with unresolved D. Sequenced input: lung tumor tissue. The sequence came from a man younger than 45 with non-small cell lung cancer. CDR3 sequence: CASSLEGGTEAFF. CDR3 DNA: TGTGCCAGCAGTTTAGAGGGAGGCACTGAAGCTTTCTTT.